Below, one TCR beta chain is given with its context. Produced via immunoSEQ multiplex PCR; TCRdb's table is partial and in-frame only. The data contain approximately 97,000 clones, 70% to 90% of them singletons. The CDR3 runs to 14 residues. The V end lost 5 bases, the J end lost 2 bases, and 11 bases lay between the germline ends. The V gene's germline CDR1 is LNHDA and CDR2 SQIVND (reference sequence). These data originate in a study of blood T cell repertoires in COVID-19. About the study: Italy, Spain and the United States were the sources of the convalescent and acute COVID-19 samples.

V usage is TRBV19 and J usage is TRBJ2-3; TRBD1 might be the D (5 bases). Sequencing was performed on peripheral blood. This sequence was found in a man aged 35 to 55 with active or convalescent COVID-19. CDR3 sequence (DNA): TGTGCCAGTAGTCTACAGGAGACCACAGATACGCAGTATTTT. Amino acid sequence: CASSLQETTDTQYF.